This T cell receptor (beta chain) was identified during a study of control samples from healthy donors and cancer patients. CDR1 SGHRS and CDR2 YFSETQ come from the germline V gene. The CDR3 is made up of 16 amino acids. V lost 0 bases and J 9 bases, leaving 16 bases between the germline ends. Measured with immunoSEQ multiplex PCR; TCRdb has only the in-frame clones, and not every one. The sample has roughly 200,000 clones, just under 95% seen once. Sequencing was carried out using blood. The clonotype comes from a young man in good health. J is TRBJ1-6 and V is TRBV5-1; tentative D call: TRBD1 (5 bases). The CDR3 reads CASSLVTGTEGSPLHF. As DNA, the CDR3 is TGCGCCAGCAGCTTGGTAACCGGGACGGAGGGTTCACCCCTCCACTTT.